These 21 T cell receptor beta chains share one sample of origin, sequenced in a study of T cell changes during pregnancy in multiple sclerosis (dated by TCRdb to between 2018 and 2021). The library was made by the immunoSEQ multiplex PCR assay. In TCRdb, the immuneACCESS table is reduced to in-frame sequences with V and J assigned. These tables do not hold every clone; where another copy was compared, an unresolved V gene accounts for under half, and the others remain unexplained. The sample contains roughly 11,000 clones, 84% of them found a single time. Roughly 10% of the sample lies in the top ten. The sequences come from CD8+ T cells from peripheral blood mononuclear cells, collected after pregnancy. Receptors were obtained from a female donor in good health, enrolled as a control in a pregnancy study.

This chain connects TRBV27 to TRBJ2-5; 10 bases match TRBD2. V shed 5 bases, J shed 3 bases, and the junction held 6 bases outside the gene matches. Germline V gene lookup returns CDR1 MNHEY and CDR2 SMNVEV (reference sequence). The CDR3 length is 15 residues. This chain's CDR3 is CASSPRLAGEETQYF. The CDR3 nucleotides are TGTGCCAGCAGTCCCAGACTAGCGGGTGAAGAGACCCAGTACTTC.

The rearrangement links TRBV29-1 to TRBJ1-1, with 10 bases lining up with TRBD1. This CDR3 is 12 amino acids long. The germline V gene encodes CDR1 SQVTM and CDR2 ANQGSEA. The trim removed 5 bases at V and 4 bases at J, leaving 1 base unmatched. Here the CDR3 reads CSVRTGGTEAFF. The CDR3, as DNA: TGCAGCGTTCGGACAGGGGGCACTGAAGCTTTCTTT.

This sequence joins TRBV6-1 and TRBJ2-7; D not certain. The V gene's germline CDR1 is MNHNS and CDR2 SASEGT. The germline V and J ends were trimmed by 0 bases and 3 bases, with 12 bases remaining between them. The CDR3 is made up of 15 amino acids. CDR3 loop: CASSEASARIYEQYF. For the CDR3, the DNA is TGTGCCAGCAGTGAAGCGTCGGCGAGGATCTACGAGCAGTACTTC.

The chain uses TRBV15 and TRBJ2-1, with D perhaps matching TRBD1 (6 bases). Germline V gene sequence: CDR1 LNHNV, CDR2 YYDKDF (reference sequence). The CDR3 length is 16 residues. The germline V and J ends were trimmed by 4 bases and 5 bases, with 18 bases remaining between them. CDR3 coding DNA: TGTGCCACCAGCACAAGCACAGGGTGGAGTGACAATGAGCAGTTCTTC. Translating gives CATSTSTGWSDNEQFF.

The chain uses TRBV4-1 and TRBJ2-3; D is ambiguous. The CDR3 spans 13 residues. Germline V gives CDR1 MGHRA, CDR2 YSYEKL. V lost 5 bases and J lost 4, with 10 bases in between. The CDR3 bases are TGCGCCAGCAGCAGACTGGTTGCAGATACGCAGTATTTT. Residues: CASSRLVADTQYF.

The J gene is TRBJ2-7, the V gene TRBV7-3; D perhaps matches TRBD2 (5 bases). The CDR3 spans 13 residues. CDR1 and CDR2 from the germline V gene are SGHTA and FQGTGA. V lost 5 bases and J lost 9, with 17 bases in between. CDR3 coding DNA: TGTGCCAGCAGCCCGAGCGGTAGCGAGGTGCAGTACTTC. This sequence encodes CASSPSGSEVQYF.

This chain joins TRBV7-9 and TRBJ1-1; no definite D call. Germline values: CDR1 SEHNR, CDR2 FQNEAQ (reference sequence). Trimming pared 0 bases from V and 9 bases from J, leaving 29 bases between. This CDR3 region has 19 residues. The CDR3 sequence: CASSLARGLVHRGAYKAFF. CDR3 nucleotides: TGTGCCAGCAGCTTAGCTAGAGGGTTGGTACACCGGGGAGCCTATAAAGCTTTCTTT.

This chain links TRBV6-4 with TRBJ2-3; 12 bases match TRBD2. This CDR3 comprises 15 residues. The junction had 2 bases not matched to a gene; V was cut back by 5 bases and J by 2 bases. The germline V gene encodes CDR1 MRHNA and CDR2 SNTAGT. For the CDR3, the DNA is TGTGCCAGCAGTCCTAGCGGGGGGGCCACAGATACGCAGTATTTT. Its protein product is CASSPSGGATDTQYF.

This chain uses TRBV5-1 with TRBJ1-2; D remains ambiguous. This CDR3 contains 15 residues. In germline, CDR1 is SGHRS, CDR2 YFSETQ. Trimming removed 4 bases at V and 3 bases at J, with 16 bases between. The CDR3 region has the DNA TGCGCCAGCAGCCCCATTCGAGCGAGCGACTATGGCTACACCTTC. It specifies CASSPIRASDYGYTF. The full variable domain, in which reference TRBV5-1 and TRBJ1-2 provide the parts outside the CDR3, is KAGVTQTPRYLIKTRGQQVTLSCSPISGHRSVSWYQQTPGQGLQFLFEYFSETQRNKGNFPGRFSGRQFSNSRSEMNVSTLELGDSALYLCASSPIRASDYGYTFGSGTRLTVV.

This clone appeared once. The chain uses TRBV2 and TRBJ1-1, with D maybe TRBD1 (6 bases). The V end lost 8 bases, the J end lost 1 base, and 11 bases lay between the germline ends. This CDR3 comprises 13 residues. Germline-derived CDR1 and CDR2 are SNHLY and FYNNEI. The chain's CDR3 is CASGRGQNTEAFF. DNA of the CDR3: TGTGCCAGCGGGAGGGGACAGAACACTGAAGCTTTCTTT. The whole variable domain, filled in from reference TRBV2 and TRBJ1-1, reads EPEVTQTPSHQVTQMGQEVILRCVPISNHLYFYWYRQILGQKVEFLVSFYNNEISEKSEIFDDQFSVERPDGSNFTLKIRSTKLEDSAMYFCASGRGQNTEAFFGQGTRLTVV.

The CDR3 nucleotides are TGTGCCAGCAGTTTAGCTGACAGGGGTTACGGCTACACCTTC. Residues: CASSLADRGYGYTF. The chain carries TRBV28 and TRBJ1-2; 8 bases are a match to TRBD1. This CDR3 region has 14 residues. CDR1 is MDHEN, CDR2 SYDVKM, per germline. The junction had 7 bases not matched to a gene; V was cut back by 2 bases and J by 8 bases.

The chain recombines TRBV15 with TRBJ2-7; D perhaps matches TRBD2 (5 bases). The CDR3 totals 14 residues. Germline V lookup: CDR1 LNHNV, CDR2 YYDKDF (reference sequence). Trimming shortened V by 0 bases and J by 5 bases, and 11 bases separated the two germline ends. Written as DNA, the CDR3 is TGTGCCACCAGCAGAGATTTGGAGGCCGACGAGCAGTACTTC. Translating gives CATSRDLEADEQYF.

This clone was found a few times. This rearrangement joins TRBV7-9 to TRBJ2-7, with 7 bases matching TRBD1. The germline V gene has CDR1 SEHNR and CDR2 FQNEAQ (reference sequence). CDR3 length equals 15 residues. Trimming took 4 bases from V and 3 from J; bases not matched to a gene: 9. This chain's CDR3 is CASSYQGQSDYEQYF. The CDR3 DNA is TGTGCCAGCAGCTACCAGGGACAGAGCGACTACGAGCAGTACTTC.

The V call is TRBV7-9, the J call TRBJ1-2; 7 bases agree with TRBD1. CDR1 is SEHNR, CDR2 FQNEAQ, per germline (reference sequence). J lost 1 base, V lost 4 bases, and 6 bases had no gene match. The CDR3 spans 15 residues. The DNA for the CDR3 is TGTGCCAGCAGCTCCGGGACAGAAATTAACTATGGCTACACCTTC. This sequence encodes CASSSGTEINYGYTF.

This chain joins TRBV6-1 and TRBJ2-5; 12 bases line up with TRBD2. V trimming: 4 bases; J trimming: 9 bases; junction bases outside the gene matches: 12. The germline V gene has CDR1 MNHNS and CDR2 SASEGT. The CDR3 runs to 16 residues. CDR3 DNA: TGTGCCAGCAGTGCGAGACTAGCGGGGGAGCCCCCGGCCCAGTACTTC. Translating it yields CASSARLAGEPPAQYF.

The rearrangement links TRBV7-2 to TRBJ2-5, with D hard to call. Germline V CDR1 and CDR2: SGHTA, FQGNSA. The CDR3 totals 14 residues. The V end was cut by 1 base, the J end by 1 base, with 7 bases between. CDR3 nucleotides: TGTGCCAGCAGCTTAGGACACCTCCAAGAGACCCAGTACTTC. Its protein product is CASSLGHLQETQYF.

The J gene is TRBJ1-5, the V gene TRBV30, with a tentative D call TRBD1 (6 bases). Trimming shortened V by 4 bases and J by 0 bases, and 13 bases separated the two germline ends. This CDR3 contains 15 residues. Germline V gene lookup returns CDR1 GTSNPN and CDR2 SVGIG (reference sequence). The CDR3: CAWNHDRYSNQPQHF. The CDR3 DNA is TGTGCCTGGAACCACGACAGGTATAGCAATCAGCCCCAGCATTTT.

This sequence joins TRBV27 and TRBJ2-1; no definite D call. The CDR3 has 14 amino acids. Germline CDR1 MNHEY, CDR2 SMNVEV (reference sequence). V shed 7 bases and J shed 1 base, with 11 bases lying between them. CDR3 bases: TGTGCCAGCACCCGCGTGAGTTCCTACAATGAGCAGTTCTTC. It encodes CASTRVSSYNEQFF.

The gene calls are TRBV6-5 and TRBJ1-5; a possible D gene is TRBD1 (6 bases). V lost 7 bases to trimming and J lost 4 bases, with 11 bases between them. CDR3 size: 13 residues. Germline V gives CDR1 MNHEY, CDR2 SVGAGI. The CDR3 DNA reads TGTGCCAGCACCCCAGGGGAAAATCAGCCCCAGCATTTT. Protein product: CASTPGENQPQHF.

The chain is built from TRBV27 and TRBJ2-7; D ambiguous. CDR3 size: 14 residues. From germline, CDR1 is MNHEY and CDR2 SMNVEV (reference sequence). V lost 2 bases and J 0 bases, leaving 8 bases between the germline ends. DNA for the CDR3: TGTGCCAGCAGTTTACGGTTCTTCTCCTACGAGCAGTACTTC. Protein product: CASSLRFFSYEQYF.

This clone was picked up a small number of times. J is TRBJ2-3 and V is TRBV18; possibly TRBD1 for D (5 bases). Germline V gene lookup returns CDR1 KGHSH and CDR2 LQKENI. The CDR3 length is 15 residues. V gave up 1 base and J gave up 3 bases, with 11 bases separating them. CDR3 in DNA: TGTGCCAGCTCACCACTGCAGGGTGGGACAGATACGCAGTATTTT. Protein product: CASSPLQGGTDTQYF.